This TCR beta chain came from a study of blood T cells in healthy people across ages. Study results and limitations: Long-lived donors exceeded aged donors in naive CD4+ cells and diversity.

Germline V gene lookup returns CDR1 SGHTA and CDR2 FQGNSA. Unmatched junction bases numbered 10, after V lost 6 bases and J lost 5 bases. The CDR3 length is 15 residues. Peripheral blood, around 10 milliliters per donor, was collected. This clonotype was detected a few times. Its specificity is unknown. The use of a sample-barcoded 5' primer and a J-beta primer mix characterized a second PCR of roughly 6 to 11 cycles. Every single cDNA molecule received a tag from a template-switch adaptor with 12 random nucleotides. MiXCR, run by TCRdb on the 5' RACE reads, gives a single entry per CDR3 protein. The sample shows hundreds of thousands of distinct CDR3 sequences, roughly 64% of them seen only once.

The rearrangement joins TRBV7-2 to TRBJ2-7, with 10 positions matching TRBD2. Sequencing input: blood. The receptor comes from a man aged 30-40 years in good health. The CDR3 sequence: CASSLQAGGNHEQYF. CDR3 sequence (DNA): TGTGCCAGCAGTCTACAAGCGGGGGGGAATCACGAGCAGTACTTC.